Sequencing of this TCR beta chain was carried out in a study of tissue T cells after allogeneic stem cell transplantation. The CDR3 contains 16 residues. The germline V gene encodes CDR1 GTSNPN and CDR2 SVGIG (reference sequence). V lost 1 base, J lost 5 bases, and 18 bases lay in between. Findings and limits, study-wide: In patients and mice, blood and spleen missed much of tissue repertoire. Shared clones across patients were few; motif clustering revealed tissue-specific shared signatures. Anatomically similar tissues had similar TCR repertoires within each patient.

Concerning this clone itself: Its antigen is as yet unknown.

Profiled with immunoSEQ multiplex PCR; TCRdb holds only in-frame clones, not every one. The sample lists about 1,600 clones; around four fifths were seen once. Every graft-versus-host disease patient had gastrointestinal disease and got several lines of graft-versus-host disease therapy. The chain has TRBV30 and TRBJ1-5; D might be TRBD1 (6 bases). The sample consisted of liver tissue, taken at autopsy. This TCR was sampled from a male patient at least 60 years old with steroid-refractory graft-versus-host disease after an allogeneic stem cell transplant. Some of these T cells may belong to the graft donor. CDR3 sequence: CAWSETGRDTYQPQHF. CDR3 sequence (DNA): TGTGCCTGGAGTGAAACGGGCCGGGACACTTATCAGCCCCAGCATTTT.